This T cell receptor beta chain was sequenced for a study of blood T cell repertoires in COVID-19. Study overall: Samples came from the United States, Italy and Spain, spanning acute and convalescent COVID-19. T cells, B-cell-depleted T cells, or PBMCs provided the cDNA or gDNA that served as material.

As handled by the study authors: By means of reference gene primer amplification, nucleated cell counts were estimated. Sequenced by immunoSEQ multiplex PCR; TCRdb stores in-frame clones only, minus some. V and J calls plus clone size are reproduced from that table; the DNA served to infer D and trimming. Among under 250,000 clones listed, roughly four fifths were seen once. Germline V lookup: CDR1 SGHTA, CDR2 FQGNSA. This CDR3 has 16 residues. Trimming cost V 2 bases and J 2 bases; bases outside gene matches: 3. This TCR came from a woman in her sixties or seventies with acute or convalescent COVID-19. The rearrangement uses TRBV7-2 and TRBJ2-3, with 11 bases aligning to TRBD2. The sample taken for sequencing was peripheral blood. The CDR3 DNA reads as TGTGCCAGCAGCTTATATAGCGGGGGGGTCACAGATACGCAGTATTTT. This sequence encodes CASSLYSGGVTDTQYF.